This TCR beta chain is drawn from a study of PD-1 blockade in classical Hodgkin lymphoma. Time point defined: cycle 4 day 1 (C4D1), after more than five weeks of nivolumab. In every patient, relapse followed autologous stem cell transplantation, while exposure to brentuximab vedotin differed. Purified CD4+ T cells were obtained from thawed PBMCs through magnetic negative selection. Repertoires were generated with immunoSEQ multiplex PCR, while TCRdb's copy carries only in-frame clones and drops some. There are 9,500 to 10,000 clones in the sample; roughly 75% occur only once, and about 4.5% lies in the top ten. V was pared by 2 bases and J by 7 bases, with 9 bases between. The germline CDR1 and CDR2 sequences are SQVTM and ANQGSEA. The CDR3 has 12 residues.

The chain recombines TRBV29-1 with TRBJ2-1; D not certain. The sequenced sample was CD4+ T cells from blood, obtained before the fourth cycle of nivolumab. This sequence was found in a human donor with classical Hodgkin lymphoma. The CDR3 is CSVELDGNEQFF. CDR3 DNA sequence: TGCAGCGTTGAATTGGATGGGAATGAGCAGTTCTTC.